This record concerns one T cell receptor beta chain sequence. These data originate in a study of blood T cell repertoires in COVID-19. The wider study: The samples span acute and convalescent COVID-19 from the United States, Italy and Spain. T cells, B-cell-depleted T cells, or PBMCs provided the cDNA or gDNA that served as material.

Source study methods: Amplified reference gene primers provided the basis for estimating nucleated cell counts. The data were produced by immunoSEQ multiplex PCR, yet TCRdb's version contains in-frame clones alone and is incomplete. The V and J calls and clone size are taken from that table; D and trimming were inferred from the DNA. The sample has some 85,000 clones, 80% to 90% seen once. Unmatched junction bases numbered 1, after V lost 3 bases and J lost 2 bases. Germline CDR1 SGHTA, CDR2 FQGNSA. The CDR3 has 14 residues. This clonotype originated in a man aged 50-60 years with acute or convalescent COVID-19. The chain is built from TRBV7-2 and TRBJ1-2; 9 bases line up with TRBD1. The sequenced material came from peripheral blood. CDR3 nucleotides: TGTGCCAGCAGCTTGACAGGGGGGAACTATGGCTACACCTTC. Translating it yields CASSLTGGNYGYTF.